The 7 T cell receptor beta chains below come from one sample, sequenced in a study of blood T cell repertoires in COVID-19. Only in-frame clones appear in the TCRdb table, and some are missing; sequencing was by immunoSEQ multiplex PCR. Found here are 330,000 or so clones, under 95% of them singletons; the top ten hold under 20%. Sequences were obtained from PBMCs or T cells enriched from blood (not recorded which). The receptors shown here come from a woman younger than 45 who had recovered from COVID-19.

This chain links TRBV6-2 or TRBV6-3 with TRBJ2-7; 8 bases fit TRBD2. The V gene's germline CDR1 is MNHEY and CDR2 SVGEGT. The CDR3 is 14 residues long. J lost 7 bases, V lost 2 bases, and 7 bases had no gene match. The CDR3: CASSYVAGSGEQYF. CDR3 coding DNA: TGTGCCAGCAGTTACGTAGCGGGGTCGGGGGAGCAGTACTTC.

This clone was detected once. This chain links TRBV7-2 with TRBJ2-5, with D tentatively TRBD2 (5 bases). Germline CDR1 reads SGHTA; CDR2 reads FQGNSA. This CDR3 has 18 amino acids. Trimming stripped 0 bases from V and 4 bases from J, with 21 bases between. CDR3 loop: CASSLAGRAEKSRETQYF. The DNA of the CDR3 is TGTGCCAGCAGCTTAGCCGGGCGGGCGGAGAAGTCTCGAGAGACCCAGTACTTC.

J is TRBJ2-1 and V is TRBV6-1; D call uncertain. In germline, CDR1 is MNHNS, CDR2 SASEGT. The CDR3 runs to 14 residues. Trimming stripped 0 bases from V and 8 bases from J, with 11 bases between. The CDR3 sequence: CASSEAVSLYEQFF. The CDR3 bases are TGTGCCAGCAGTGAAGCCGTCAGTTTGTATGAGCAGTTCTTC.

The rearrangement uses TRBV5-5 and TRBJ1-1; 8 bases are a match to TRBD1. This CDR3 is built from 16 residues. The junction had 7 bases not matched to a gene; V was cut back by 2 bases and J by 1 base. Germline CDR1 SGHKS, CDR2 YYEKEE (reference sequence). As DNA, the CDR3 is TGTGCCAGCAGCTTCCAGGGGGCGCGTGCGAACACTGAAGCTTTCTTT. The encoded protein is CASSFQGARANTEAFF.

In DNA, the CDR3 is TGTGCCAGCAGCCCCGGGACAGCCAAGTTCGAGCAGTACTTC. Protein sequence: CASSPGTAKFEQYF. The chain uses TRBV5-4 and TRBJ2-7, with 7 bases identical to TRBD1. CDR1 and CDR2 (germline): SGHNT, YYREEE (reference sequence). The J segment lost 6 bases and the V segment lost 4 bases, leaving 10 bases of the junction unmatched. This CDR3 has 14 amino acids.

V gene TRBV30 combines with J gene TRBJ1-2; 9 bases are a match to TRBD1. The CDR3 totals 16 residues. Per germline, CDR1 GTSNPN and CDR2 SVGIG (reference sequence). Losses at the gene ends were 4 bases for V and 8 bases for J; bases not matched to a gene: 17. The CDR3 DNA is TGTGCCTGGACCTTGCTCACCATACAGGGGGCGGGGGGCTACACCTTC. Its translation: CAWTLLTIQGAGGYTF.

The gene calls are TRBV7-6 and TRBJ2-7; 8 nucleotides align to TRBD2. The CDR3 has 16 amino acids. Germline V gene lookup returns CDR1 SGHVS and CDR2 FNYEAQ. Trimming cost V 0 bases and J 7 bases; bases outside gene matches: 11. The CDR3 DNA is TGTGCCAGCAGCTTAGCCCAAAGCGGGGGTTTAGGTGAGCAGTACTTC. It specifies CASSLAQSGGLGEQYF.